A single sample gave rise to the 26 T cell receptor beta chains below, sequenced in a study of blood T cell repertoires in COVID-19. Sequencing was performed with immunoSEQ multiplex PCR; in TCRdb, only in-frame clones are kept and a portion is missing. This table holds approximately 140,000 clones, about four fifths found once. Sequencing was carried out using peripheral blood. The receptors were sampled from a human donor in a cohort sampled during active COVID-19.

This clone was detected only a few times. J is TRBJ1-6 and V is TRBV6-2 or TRBV6-3; TRBD1 matches at 7 bases. Looked up from germline, CDR1 is MNHEY and CDR2 is SVGEGT. The CDR3 is 15 residues long. V gave up 7 bases and J gave up 8 bases; unmatched junction bases: 11. The CDR3: CASNPATGRYSPLHF. As DNA, the CDR3 is TGTGCCAGCAACCCAGCGACAGGGAGGTATTCACCCCTCCACTTT.

The chain employs TRBV18 and TRBJ2-3; 11 bases align to TRBD2. The CDR3 loop spans 16 amino acids. Germline lookup yields CDR1 KGHSH and CDR2 LQKENI. The V gene end was trimmed by 2 bases and the J gene end by 1 base; junction bases not matched to a gene: 2. The CDR3 here is CASSPMGLAGTDTQYF. The DNA of the CDR3 is TGTGCCAGCTCACCAATGGGACTAGCGGGCACAGATACGCAGTATTTT.

In this sample, this clone turned up a few times. V gene TRBV7-8 combines with J gene TRBJ2-1; D gene ambiguous. This CDR3 is built from 11 residues. Deletions cut 3 bases from V and 7 bases from J, with 4 bases between. Per the germline V gene, CDR1 is SGHVS and CDR2 is FQNEAQ. The CDR3 coding sequence is TGTGCCAGCAGCTTCGAGAATGAGCAGTTCTTC. Encoded protein: CASSFENEQFF.

This chain uses TRBV3-1 (or the pseudogene TRBV3-2) with TRBJ2-3, with D uncertain. V lost 4 bases and J lost 2, with 13 bases in between. Germline V lookup: CDR1 LGHDT, CDR2 YNNKEL (reference sequence). The length of the CDR3 is 15 residues. CDR3 DNA sequence: TGTGCCAGCAGCCCCCCGTGGGCGAACACAGATACGCAGTATTTT. It is translated as CASSPPWANTDTQYF.

With respect to this clone: The junction does not match germline at one end; this may be a read error. The chain recombines TRBV10-3 with TRBJ2-1, with 13 bases matching TRBD2. The CDR3 spans 15 residues. Germline lookup yields CDR1 ENHRY and CDR2 SYGVKD. CDR3 protein: CAISETSGGAPFPLF. CDR3 sequence (DNA): TGTGCCATCAGTGAAACTAGCGGGGGGGCCCCCTTCCCCCTCTTC.

The chain uses TRBV6-5 and TRBJ2-7, with a weak D call TRBD1 (5 bases). This CDR3 has 14 amino acids. Per the germline V gene, CDR1 is MNHEY and CDR2 is SVGAGI. Deletions cut 7 bases from V and 0 bases from J, with 13 bases between. CDR3 nucleotides: TGTGCCAGCAAAGAAGGGGCCGACTCCTACGAGCAGTACTTC. As protein: CASKEGADSYEQYF.

The chain carries TRBV25-1 and TRBJ1-6; perhaps TRBD1 as D (6 bases). The germline CDR1 and CDR2 sequences are MGHDK and SYGVNS. The CDR3 length is 15 residues. V was clipped by 4 bases and J by 10 bases, with 17 bases between them. The CDR3 is CASSGLQGSQSPLHF. The CDR3 coding sequence is TGTGCCAGCAGTGGATTACAGGGTTCTCAGTCACCCCTCCACTTT.

This chain joins TRBV6-6 and TRBJ1-1; D gene unclear. V gave up 2 bases and J gave up 1 base, with 5 bases separating them. The CDR3 length is 13 residues. Germline V lookup: CDR1 MNHNY, CDR2 SVGAGI (reference sequence). DNA for the CDR3: TGTGCCAGCAGTTACAGCAAGAACACTGAAGCTTTCTTT. It specifies CASSYSKNTEAFF.

A single count supports this clone. The chain couples TRBV19 to TRBJ2-3; 8 nucleotides match TRBD2. This CDR3 is 15 amino acids long. From germline, CDR1 is LNHDA and CDR2 SQIVND (reference sequence). With V trimmed by 3 bases and J by 4 bases, 6 bases remained unmatched. The CDR3 sequence: CASSIVAGYSDTQYF. CDR3 nucleotide sequence: TGTGCCAGTAGTATCGTAGCGGGGTACTCAGATACGCAGTATTTT.

The chain combines TRBV5-1 with TRBJ1-4, with D tentatively TRBD1 (6 bases). Germline-derived CDR1 and CDR2 are SGHRS and YFSETQ. Trimming removed 3 bases at V and 7 bases at J, with 13 bases between. The CDR3 has 14 residues. The CDR3 is CASSSYRVPEKLFF. CDR3 nucleotide sequence: TGCGCCAGCAGCTCCTACAGGGTCCCTGAAAAACTGTTTTTT.

The rearrangement uses TRBV10-1 and TRBJ2-1; 9 nucleotides match TRBD1. CDR1 is WNHNN and CDR2 is SYGVQD in the germline V gene (reference sequence). The V gene end was trimmed by 0 bases and the J gene end by 2 bases; junction bases not matched to a gene: 11. This CDR3 spans 19 amino acids. The CDR3 sequence: CASSESWDRDLFAYNEQFF. CDR3 nucleotide sequence: TGCGCCAGCAGTGAGTCGTGGGACAGGGACCTCTTTGCCTACAATGAGCAGTTCTTC.

This rearrangement joins TRBV7-2 to TRBJ2-3, with TRBD1 matching over 9 bases. There are 14 residues in the CDR3. Germline trimming cut 4 bases from V and 3 bases from J; bases unmatched to any gene: 2. CDR1 SGHTA and CDR2 FQGNSA come from the germline V gene. Written as DNA, the CDR3 is TGTGCCAGCAGCTGGGACAGGGTTACAGATACGCAGTATTTT. It yields the protein CASSWDRVTDTQYF. Full variable domain (missing parts from reference TRBV7-2 and TRBJ2-3): GAGVSQSPSNKVTEKGKDVELRCDPISGHTALYWYRQSLGQGLEFLIYFQGNSAPDKSGLPSDRFSAERTGGSVSTLTIQRTQQEDSAVYLCASSWDRVTDTQYFGPGTRLTVL.

The chain joins TRBV12-3 or TRBV12-4 to TRBJ1-6; 9 positions agree with TRBD1. This CDR3 is 11 amino acids long. With 6 bases clipped from V and 15 bases from J, the junction kept 3 bases outside the gene matches. CDR3 nucleotides: TGTGCCAGCAGCCTGGGACAGGGCCTCCACTTT. Translated: CASSLGQGLHF.

The V gene is TRBV4-2, the J gene TRBJ2-5; 11 positions agree with TRBD2. Germline loops: CDR1 LGHNA, CDR2 YNFKEQ. The V and J ends lost 3 bases and 4 bases, in that order; junction bases with no gene match: 7. The CDR3 spans 16 residues. CDR3 DNA sequence: TGTGCCAGCAGCCACGTTAGCGGGGGGGGCGGAGAGACCCAGTACTTC. Translating it yields CASSHVSGGGGETQYF.

V and J are TRBV13 and TRBJ2-7; 8 bases map to TRBD2. This CDR3 is built from 14 residues. Trimming at V came to 3 bases and at J to 6 bases, leaving 7 bases not matched to a gene. Germline V lookup: CDR1 PRHDT, CDR2 FYEKMQ (reference sequence). The CDR3, as DNA: TGTGCCAGCAGCTTTATTAGCGGGGAGGGCGAGCAGTACTTC. It yields the protein CASSFISGEGEQYF.

The chain couples TRBV7-2 to TRBJ1-5; 11 bases are a match to TRBD1. Germline V CDR1 and CDR2: SGHTA, FQGNSA. V dropped 6 bases and J dropped 5; count of bases not matched to a gene: 6. The CDR3 has 15 amino acids. This CDR3 is CASSSGTGGHQPQHF. The CDR3, as DNA: TGTGCCAGCAGTTCCGGGACAGGGGGTCATCAGCCCCAGCATTTT.

The table lists this clone with a few counts. The chain employs TRBV2 and TRBJ2-7; weak D call: TRBD2 (6 bases). The CDR3 loop spans 14 amino acids. The V gene lost 5 bases and the J gene lost 0 bases, with 11 bases spanning the gap. Germline V lookup: CDR1 SNHLY, CDR2 FYNNEI. The CDR3 DNA reads TGTGCCAGCAGTATGGGGGGTTACTCCTACGAGCAGTACTTC. Translating it yields CASSMGGYSYEQYF.

This sequence joins TRBV5-1 and TRBJ2-2, with a weak D call TRBD2 (6 bases). Germline V gives CDR1 SGHRS, CDR2 YFSETQ. Trimming left V 2 bases short and J 0 bases short, with 8 bases between. The CDR3 runs to 15 residues. CDR3 amino acids: CASSFGTANTGELFF. The CDR3, as DNA: TGCGCCAGCAGCTTTGGGACTGCGAACACCGGGGAGCTGTTTTTT.

The chain couples TRBV6-2 or TRBV6-3 to TRBJ1-5, with 7 nucleotides matching TRBD1. CDR3 length equals 16 residues. V lost 5 bases to trimming and J lost 2 bases; unmatched junction nucleotides: 9. Germline V lookup: CDR1 MNHEY, CDR2 SVGEGT. In DNA, the CDR3 is TGTGCCAGCAGTCTTACAGGGGAAGGGGGCAATCAGCCCCAGCATTTT. The encoded protein is CASSLTGEGGNQPQHF.

This clone was found once. This chain uses TRBV19 with TRBJ1-1, with 7 nucleotides matching TRBD1. Germline-derived CDR1 and CDR2 are LNHDA and SQIVND (reference sequence). CDR3 length: 14 amino acids. The V and J ends lost 6 bases and 1 base, in that order; junction bases with no gene match: 5. For the CDR3, the DNA is TGTGCCAGTAGGGAACAGGGGCAGAACACTGAAGCTTTCTTT. Amino acid sequence: CASREQGQNTEAFF.

This sequence joins TRBV30 and TRBJ2-5; possibly TRBD1 for D (5 bases). V lost 1 base, J lost 5 bases, and 11 bases lay in between. The germline gives CDR1 GTSNPN, CDR2 SVGIG (reference sequence). This CDR3 contains 13 residues. The CDR3 here is CAWSGRAGETQYF. The CDR3 coding sequence is TGTGCCTGGAGTGGCAGGGCTGGGGAGACCCAGTACTTC.

The V and J genes are TRBV2 and TRBJ2-2; possible D gene TRBD2, 5 bases. With 0 bases removed from V and 4 bases from J, the gap between germline ends came to 9 bases. The CDR3 sequence is 15 residues long. Germline V gives CDR1 SNHLY, CDR2 FYNNEI. The chain's CDR3 is CASSEARAVTGELFF. CDR3 DNA sequence: TGTGCCAGCAGTGAAGCGCGGGCGGTCACCGGGGAGCTGTTTTTT. Variable domain in full (rest from reference TRBV2 and TRBJ2-2): EPEVTQTPSHQVTQMGQEVILRCVPISNHLYFYWYRQILGQKVEFLVSFYNNEISEKSEIFDDQFSVERPDGSNFTLKIRSTKLEDSAMYFCASSEARAVTGELFFGEGSRLTVL.

The gene calls are TRBV6-2 or TRBV6-3 and TRBJ1-2; 10 nucleotides agree with TRBD1. The V gene's germline CDR1 is MNHEY and CDR2 SVGEGT. Germline trimming cut 4 bases from V and 2 bases from J; bases unmatched to any gene: 7. The CDR3 runs 16 residues. CDR3: CASSLTGGRANYGYTF. In DNA form, the CDR3 reads TGTGCCAGCAGTTTGACAGGGGGCCGAGCAAACTATGGCTACACCTTC.

The table lists this clone with a few counts. This sequence joins TRBV28 and TRBJ1-6; TRBD1 matches 11 bases. The CDR3 sequence is 14 residues long. Germline assignment: CDR1 MDHEN and CDR2 SYDVKM. V dropped 11 bases and J dropped 6; count of bases not matched to a gene: 6. The CDR3 DNA sequence: TGTGCCTCCCGAGGGACAGGGGGTAATTCACCCCTCCACTTT. Amino acid sequence: CASRGTGGNSPLHF.

This chain's CDR3 is CASGSTSGGLYTQYF. DNA for the CDR3: TGTGCTAGTGGATCCACTAGCGGGGGGTTATATACGCAGTATTTT. This chain uses TRBV12-5 with TRBJ2-3; 12 bases map to TRBD2. With 6 bases clipped from V and 7 bases from J, the junction kept 8 bases outside the gene matches. This CDR3 is 15 amino acids long. Germline V gene sequence: CDR1 LGHNT, CDR2 FRNRAP.

This clone was detected only once. The rearrangement joins TRBV3-1 (or the pseudogene TRBV3-2) to TRBJ2-3; 7 nucleotides agree with TRBD2. Germline V gives CDR1 LGHDT, CDR2 YNNKEL (reference sequence). The CDR3 covers 13 residues. J was trimmed by 8 bases and V by 3 bases; bases with no gene match: 5. The CDR3 DNA sequence: TGTGCCAGCAGCCAGCGGGGGATCCGTACGCAGTATTTT. Residues: CASSQRGIRTQYF.